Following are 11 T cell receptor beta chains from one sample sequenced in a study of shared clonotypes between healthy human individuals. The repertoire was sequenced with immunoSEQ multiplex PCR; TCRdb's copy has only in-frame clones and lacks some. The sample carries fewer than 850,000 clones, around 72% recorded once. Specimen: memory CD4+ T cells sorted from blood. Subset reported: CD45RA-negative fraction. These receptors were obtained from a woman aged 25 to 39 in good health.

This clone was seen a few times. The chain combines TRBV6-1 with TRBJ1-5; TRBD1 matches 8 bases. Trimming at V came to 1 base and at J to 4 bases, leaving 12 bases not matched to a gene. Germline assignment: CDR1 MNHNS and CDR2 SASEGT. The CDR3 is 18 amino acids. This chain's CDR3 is CASSEGVRTGIRNQPQHF. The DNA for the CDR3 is TGTGCCAGCAGTGAAGGAGTTAGGACAGGGATACGAAATCAGCCCCAGCATTTT.

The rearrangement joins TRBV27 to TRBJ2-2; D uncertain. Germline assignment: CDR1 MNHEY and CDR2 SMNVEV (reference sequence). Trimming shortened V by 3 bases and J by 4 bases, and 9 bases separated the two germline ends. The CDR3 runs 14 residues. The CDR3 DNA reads TGTGCCAGCAGTTTGAAGGTAACCACCGGGGAGCTGTTTTTT. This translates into CASSLKVTTGELFF.

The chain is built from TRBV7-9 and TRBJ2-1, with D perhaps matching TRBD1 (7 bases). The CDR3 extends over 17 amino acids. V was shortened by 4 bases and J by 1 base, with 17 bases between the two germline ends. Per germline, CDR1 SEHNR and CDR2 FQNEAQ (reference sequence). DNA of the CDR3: TGTGCCAGCAGCTCCCCCGGAGGGGGCAGATCCTACAATGAGCAGTTCTTC. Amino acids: CASSSPGGGRSYNEQFF. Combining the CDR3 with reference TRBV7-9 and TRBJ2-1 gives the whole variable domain DTGVSQNPRHKITKRGQNVTFRCDPISEHNRLYWYRQTLGQGPEFLTYFQNEAQLEKSRLLSDRFSAERPKGSFSTLEIQRTEQGDSAMYLCASSSPGGGRSYNEQFFGPGTRLTVL.

This CDR3 reads CASSLDNTEAFF. The CDR3 DNA sequence: TGCGCCAGCAGCTTGGATAACACTGAAGCTTTCTTT. The chain recombines TRBV5-1 with TRBJ1-1, with unresolved D. V lost 0 bases and J 2 bases, leaving 2 bases between the germline ends. Germline V gene sequence: CDR1 SGHRS, CDR2 YFSETQ. The CDR3 is made up of 12 amino acids.

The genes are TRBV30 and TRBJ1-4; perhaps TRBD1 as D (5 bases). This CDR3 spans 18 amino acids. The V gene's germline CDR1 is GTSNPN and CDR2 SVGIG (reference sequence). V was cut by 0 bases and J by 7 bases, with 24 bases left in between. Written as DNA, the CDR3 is TGTGCCTGGAGTGTAAATACGGGGGGGATCCGCAGGCGTGAAAAACTGTTTTTT. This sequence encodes CAWSVNTGGIRRREKLFF.

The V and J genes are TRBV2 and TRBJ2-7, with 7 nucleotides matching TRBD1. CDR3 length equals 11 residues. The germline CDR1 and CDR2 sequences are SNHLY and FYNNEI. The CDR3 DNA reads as TGTGCAGGGGGCACTAACTACGAGCAGTACTTC. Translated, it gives CAGGTNYEQYF.

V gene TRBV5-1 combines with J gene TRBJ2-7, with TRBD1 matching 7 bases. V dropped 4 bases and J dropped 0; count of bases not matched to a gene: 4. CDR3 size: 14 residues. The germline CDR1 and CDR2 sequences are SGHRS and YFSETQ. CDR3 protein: CASSPQGVSYEQYF. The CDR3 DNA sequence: TGCGCCAGCAGCCCCCAGGGGGTCTCCTACGAGCAGTACTTC.

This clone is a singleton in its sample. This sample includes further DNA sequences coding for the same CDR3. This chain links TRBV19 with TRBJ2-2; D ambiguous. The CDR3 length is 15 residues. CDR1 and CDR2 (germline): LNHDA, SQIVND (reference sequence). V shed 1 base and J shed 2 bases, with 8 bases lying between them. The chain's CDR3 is CASSIGGTNTGELFF. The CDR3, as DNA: TGTGCCAGTAGTATAGGTGGCACCAACACCGGGGAGCTGTTTTTT.

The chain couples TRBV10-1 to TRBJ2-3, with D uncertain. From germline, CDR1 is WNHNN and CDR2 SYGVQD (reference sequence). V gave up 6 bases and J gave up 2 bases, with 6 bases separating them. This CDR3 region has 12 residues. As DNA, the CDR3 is TGCGCCAGCAGGGGGTCCACAGATACGCAGTATTTT. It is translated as CASRGSTDTQYF.

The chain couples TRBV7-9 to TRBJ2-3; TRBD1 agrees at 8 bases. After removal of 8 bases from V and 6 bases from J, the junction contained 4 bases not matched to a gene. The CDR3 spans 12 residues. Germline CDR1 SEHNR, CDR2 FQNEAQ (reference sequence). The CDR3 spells CASQTGADTQYF. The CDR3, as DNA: TGTGCCAGCCAGACAGGGGCCGATACGCAGTATTTT.

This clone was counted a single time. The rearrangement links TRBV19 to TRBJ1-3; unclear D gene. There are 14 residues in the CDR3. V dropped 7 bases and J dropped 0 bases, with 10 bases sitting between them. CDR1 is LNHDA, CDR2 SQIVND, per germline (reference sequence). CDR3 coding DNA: TGTGCCAGTACCCCCCGCGGCTCTGGAAACACCATATATTTT. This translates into CASTPRGSGNTIYF.